Listed below are T cell receptor beta chains from one sample, sequenced in a study of T cells in Graves' hyperthyroidism and ophthalmopathy. Each CDR3 protein is one row after TCRdb ran MiXCR on the multiplex PCR reads. The sample holds approximately 95,000 distinct CDR3 sequences; roughly 39% are singletons and the top ten take roughly 10%. Input material: peripheral blood or thyroid tissue (not recorded which). These receptors were taken from a woman in her twenties or thirties with Graves' hyperthyroidism. CDR3s include the opening cysteine and the closing phenylalanine or tryptophan. The D gene is left open where the match is weak. The size field is filled for only some rows; it gives once, few, many or a size class.

v_gene	j_gene	abundance	d_gene	CDR3nt	CDR3aa
TRBV5-6	TRBJ2-5	.	TRBD2	TGTGCCAGCAGCTTAAGGCTAGCGGGAGCCCAAGAGACCCAGTACTTC	CASSLRLAGAQETQYF
TRBV20-1	TRBJ2-5	.	.	TGCAGTGGACAGATACAGACAAGGGAGACCCAGTACTTC	CSGQIQTRETQYF
TRBV3-1	TRBJ2-5	many	.	TGTGCCAGCAGCCTCGTACATAGCCGACAAGAGACCCAGTACTTC	CASSLVHSRQETQYF
TRBV7-6	TRBJ2-5	many	.	TGTGCCAGCAGCTTAGTAGCGGTGAAGACCCAGTACTTC	CASSLVAVKTQYF
TRBV29-1	TRBJ2-7	many	.	TGCAGCGTCCGGGTAAACTACGAGCAGTACTTC	CSVRVNYEQYF
TRBV25-1	TRBJ1-1	.	.	TGTGCCAGCAGTGAATATAGGAGAGAAGCTTTCTTT	CASSEYRREAFF
TRBV5-1	TRBJ2-7	many	.	TGCGCCAGCAGCTTCGGCCTGGGGCACAGCTCCTACGAGCAGTACTTC	CASSFGLGHSSYEQYF
TRBV6-1	TRBJ1-5	.	.	TGTGCCAGCAGCCAGGAGAGGGGCAATCAGCCCCAGCATTTT	CASSQERGNQPQHF
TRBV25-1	TRBJ1-1	.	.	TGTGCCAGCAGTGGCAGTACCCTGAACACTGAAGCTTTCTTT	CASSGSTLNTEAFF
TRBV10-2	TRBJ2-7	many	.	TGCGCCAGCAGTGTTTATAAGAGCTCCTACGAGCAGTACTTC	CASSVYKSSYEQYF
TRBV5-1	TRBJ1-1	many	.	TGCGCCAGCAGCTTGGGCAAACTCACCCTTGAAGCTTTCTTT	CASSLGKLTLEAFF
TRBV10-3	TRBJ1-1	many	TRBD1	TGTGCCATCAGTGACCCAGGGGGAGGAACTGAAGCTTTCTTT	CAISDPGGGTEAFF
TRBV11-3	TRBJ2-2	many	.	TGTGCCAGCAGCTTAGGACTGAACACCGGGGAGCTGTTTTTT	CASSLGLNTGELFF
TRBV7-8	TRBJ1-5	many	TRBD1	TGTGCCAGCAGTGCAGGGACAGGGAAAAATCAGCCCCAGCATTTT	CASSAGTGKNQPQHF